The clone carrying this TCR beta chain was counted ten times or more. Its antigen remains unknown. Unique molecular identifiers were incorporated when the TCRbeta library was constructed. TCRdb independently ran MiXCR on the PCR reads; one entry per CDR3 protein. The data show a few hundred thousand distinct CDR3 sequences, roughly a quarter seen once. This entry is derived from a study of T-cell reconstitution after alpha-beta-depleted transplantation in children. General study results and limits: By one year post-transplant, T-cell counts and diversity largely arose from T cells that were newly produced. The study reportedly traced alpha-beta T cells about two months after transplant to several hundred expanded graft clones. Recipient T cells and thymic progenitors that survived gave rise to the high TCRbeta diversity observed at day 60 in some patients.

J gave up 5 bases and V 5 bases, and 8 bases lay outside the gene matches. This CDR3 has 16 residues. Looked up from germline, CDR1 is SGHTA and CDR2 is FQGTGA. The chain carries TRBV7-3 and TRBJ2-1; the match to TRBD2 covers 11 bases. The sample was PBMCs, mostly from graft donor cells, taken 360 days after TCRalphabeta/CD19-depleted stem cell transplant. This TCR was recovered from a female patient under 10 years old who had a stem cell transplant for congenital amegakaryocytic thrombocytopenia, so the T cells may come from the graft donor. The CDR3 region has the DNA TGTGCCAGCAGCGAGGTAGCGGGAGGGAGTAACAATGAGCAGTTCTTC. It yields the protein CASSEVAGGSNNEQFF.